Here is one T cell receptor (beta chain) with its context. TCRalpha and TCRbeta libraries used 5'RACE with constant-segment primers and UMIs. In TCRdb, the 5' RACE reads were re-called with MiXCR into one record per CDR3 protein. Of roughly 100,000 distinct CDR3 sequences listed, 12% were seen once; the top ten hold roughly 30%. With 4 bases removed from V and 2 bases from J, the gap between germline ends came to 12 bases. Germline loops: CDR1 MRHNA, CDR2 SNTAGT. The CDR3 sequence is 16 residues long. This sample was taken from a study of T-cell memory formation after mild COVID-19. Study information: TCR clustering was largely donor specific.

The rearrangement joins TRBV6-4 to TRBJ2-6, with D unresolved. The sequence was obtained from an adult woman who had mild COVID-19 (a few samples of this study predate the infection). Cell type and time point are not known. Sequences were obtained from PBMCs or a T cell subset sorted from them (not recorded which). CDR3 residues: CASSGTTATGANVLTF. For the CDR3, the DNA is TGTGCCAGCAGTGGAACGACTGCTACTGGGGCCAACGTCCTGACTTTC.